The 31 T cell receptor beta chains given below trace back to one sample, sequenced in a study of somatic mutations in cytotoxic T cells in rheumatoid arthritis. Clones were read by immunoSEQ multiplex PCR, and TCRdb kept only the in-frame ones, dropping some. The data show approximately 10,000 clones, around 85% seen once. Sequences were obtained from CD8+ T cells sorted from blood. These receptors were obtained from a woman aged 50 to 60 in good health.

The CDR3 spells CASSMGRAYEQYF. The DNA of the CDR3 is TGTGCCAGTAGTATGGGCAGAGCCTACGAGCAGTACTTC. V gene TRBV19 combines with J gene TRBJ2-7, with D unresolved. CDR3 length: 13 residues. Trimming stripped 3 bases from V and 2 bases from J, with 8 bases between. Germline loops: CDR1 LNHDA, CDR2 SQIVND (reference sequence).

This clone was seen just once. V is TRBV30 and J is TRBJ1-2; 7 nucleotides match TRBD1. V lost 4 bases, J lost 4 bases, and 6 bases stayed unmatched. The germline V gene encodes CDR1 GTSNPN and CDR2 SVGIG (reference sequence). The CDR3 runs 13 residues. The CDR3 coding sequence is TGTGCCTGGAATAGGGCAGGGGGCTATGGCTACACCTTC. Residues: CAWNRAGGYGYTF.

This chain's CDR3 is CASSSQPTSGFYNEQFF. DNA for the CDR3: TGTGCCAGCAGCTCGCAACCCACTAGCGGGTTCTACAATGAGCAGTTCTTC. The rearrangement joins TRBV5-5 to TRBJ2-1; 9 bases fit TRBD2. The CDR3 loop spans 17 amino acids. Germline lookup yields CDR1 SGHKS and CDR2 YYEKEE (reference sequence). V shed 3 bases and J 3 bases; nucleotides not matched to a gene: 10.

The J gene is TRBJ2-1, the V gene TRBV4-3; a weak D match, TRBD1 (5 bases). The V end lost 0 bases, the J end lost 0 bases, and 9 bases lay between the germline ends. CDR1 is LGHNA, CDR2 YSLEER, per germline. The CDR3 covers 16 residues. CDR3: CASSQDGAASYNEQFF. The CDR3 DNA reads TGCGCCAGCAGCCAAGATGGGGCCGCCTCCTACAATGAGCAGTTCTTC.

This clone was counted a single time. The genes are TRBV6-4 and TRBJ2-1, with 10 bases matching TRBD2. The germline V gene encodes CDR1 MRHNA and CDR2 SNTAGT. J gave up 5 bases and V 2 bases, and 3 bases lay outside the gene matches. CDR3 length equals 15 residues. Here the CDR3 reads CASSDGTSANNEQFF. The CDR3 DNA is TGTGCCAGCAGTGACGGGACTAGCGCAAACAATGAGCAGTTCTTC.

In this sample, this clone turned up once. The V call is TRBV5-1, the J call TRBJ2-2, with TRBD1 as a possible D gene (5 bases). Germline V lookup: CDR1 SGHRS, CDR2 YFSETQ. The CDR3 totals 15 residues. Trimming shortened V by 3 bases and J by 4 bases, and 13 bases separated the two germline ends. DNA for the CDR3: TGCGCCAGCAGCTCCCAGGCCCAGGGCACCGGGGAGCTGTTTTTT. The encoded protein is CASSSQAQGTGELFF.

V usage is TRBV19 and J usage is TRBJ1-2; D remains ambiguous. Germline-derived CDR1 and CDR2 are LNHDA and SQIVND (reference sequence). V lost 3 bases to trimming and J lost 4 bases, with 18 bases between them. The CDR3 consists of 16 residues. The DNA of the CDR3 is TGTGCCAGTAGTATCGATCCGCCTACCTCCTCCTATGGCTACACCTTC. This sequence encodes CASSIDPPTSSYGYTF.

The chain couples TRBV27 to TRBJ1-5; 10 bases are shared with TRBD1. This CDR3 has 16 amino acids. CDR1 is MNHEY and CDR2 is SMNVEV in the germline V gene (reference sequence). V dropped 5 bases and J dropped 7; count of bases not matched to a gene: 11. The CDR3 loop reads CASSASLRDRGQPQHF. CDR3 coding DNA: TGTGCCAGCAGTGCCTCTCTCCGGGACAGGGGCCAGCCCCAGCATTTT.

The J gene is TRBJ2-1, the V gene TRBV7-9, with 7 bases lining up with TRBD1. This CDR3 is built from 15 residues. The germline V gene encodes CDR1 SEHNR and CDR2 FQNEAQ (reference sequence). Losses at the gene ends were 5 bases for V and 3 bases for J; bases not matched to a gene: 7. CDR3: CASSPTGDSYNEQFF. CDR3 nucleotides: TGTGCCAGCAGCCCAACAGGGGATAGCTACAATGAGCAGTTCTTC. Supplemented by reference TRBV7-9 and TRBJ2-1, the full variable domain reads DTGVSQNPRHKITKRGQNVTFRCDPISEHNRLYWYRQTLGQGPEFLTYFQNEAQLEKSRLLSDRFSAERPKGSFSTLEIQRTEQGDSAMYLCASSPTGDSYNEQFFGPGTRLTVL.

The chain employs TRBV7-9 and TRBJ2-1; the match to TRBD1 covers 11 bases. V shed 11 bases, J shed 7 bases, and the junction held 7 bases outside the gene matches. The CDR3 contains 13 residues. The germline V gene encodes CDR1 SEHNR and CDR2 FQNEAQ (reference sequence). DNA for the CDR3: TGTGCCGGCGCGGGGACAGGGGGAAATGAGCAGTTCTTC. It translates to CAGAGTGGNEQFF.

The CDR3 DNA sequence: TGTGCCAGCAGTGAGGGACAGGCCTATGAGCAGTTCTTC. Amino acids: CASSEGQAYEQFF. The V call is TRBV2, the J call TRBJ2-1, with TRBD1 matching over 8 bases. Germline V CDR1 and CDR2: SNHLY, FYNNEI. V trimming: 3 bases; J trimming: 8 bases; junction bases outside the gene matches: 3. There are 13 residues in the CDR3.

This chain links TRBV2 with TRBJ2-7; TRBD2 matches 8 bases. The trim removed 4 bases at V and 5 bases at J, leaving 7 bases unmatched. Looked up from germline, CDR1 is SNHLY and CDR2 is FYNNEI. CDR3 length equals 14 residues. This CDR3 is CASSGSGSGHEQYF. Here the CDR3 DNA reads TGTGCCAGCAGTGGAAGCGGGAGTGGCCACGAGCAGTACTTC.

The chain uses TRBV5-3 and TRBJ1-1, with 8 bases that match TRBD1. TRBV5-3 falls under the ORF class, with uncertain function. J gave up 0 bases and V 0 bases, and 10 bases lay outside the gene matches. CDR3 length: 18 residues. This CDR3 is CARSLVLRQGMMNTEAFF. The CDR3 nucleotides read TGTGCCAGAAGCTTGGTGTTGCGACAGGGGATGATGAACACTGAAGCTTTCTTT.

This clone was detected only a few times. The rearrangement joins TRBV4-1 to TRBJ1-1, with D unresolved. This CDR3 is built from 12 residues. V gave up 5 bases and J gave up 1 base, with 5 bases separating them. In germline, CDR1 is MGHRA, CDR2 YSYEKL. The CDR3 is CASSLSNTEAFF. As DNA, the CDR3 is TGCGCCAGCAGCTTATCGAACACTGAAGCTTTCTTT.

This chain joins TRBV2 and TRBJ2-3; 7 positions agree with TRBD1. In germline, CDR1 is SNHLY, CDR2 FYNNEI. This CDR3 contains 15 residues. The J segment lost 2 bases and the V segment lost 5 bases, leaving 7 bases of the junction unmatched. CDR3 sequence reads: CASSRTGAYTDTQYF. In nucleotides, the CDR3 is TGTGCCAGCAGTCGGACAGGAGCTTACACAGATACGCAGTATTTT. Filled out from reference TRBV2 and TRBJ2-3, the complete variable domain reads EPEVTQTPSHQVTQMGQEVILRCVPISNHLYFYWYRQILGQKVEFLVSFYNNEISEKSEIFDDQFSVERPDGSNFTLKIRSTKLEDSAMYFCASSRTGAYTDTQYFGPGTRLTVL.

The J gene is TRBJ1-6, the V gene TRBV4-1, with 7 bases lining up with TRBD1. The trim removed 3 bases at V and 6 bases at J, leaving 2 bases unmatched. Looked up from germline, CDR1 is MGHRA and CDR2 is YSYEKL. CDR3 size: 14 residues. The CDR3 sequence is CASSQRDSNSPLHF. The CDR3 DNA is TGCGCCAGCAGCCAGCGGGACAGTAATTCACCCCTCCACTTT.

The gene calls are TRBV4-3 and TRBJ1-1; 7 nucleotides match TRBD1. CDR1 and CDR2 from the germline V gene are LGHNA and YSLEER. V shed 0 bases and J 0 bases; nucleotides not matched to a gene: 1. CDR3 size: 15 residues. The DNA of the CDR3 is TGCGCCAGCAGCCAAGATACAGGGGTGAACACTGAAGCTTTCTTT. Its protein is CASSQDTGVNTEAFF.

The gene calls are TRBV6-1 and TRBJ1-6, with 8 bases matching TRBD1. Germline values: CDR1 MNHNS, CDR2 SASEGT. This CDR3 contains 15 residues. The junction had 7 bases not matched to a gene; V was cut back by 5 bases and J by 7 bases. CDR3 DNA sequence: TGTGCCAGCAGTACCGGGACAGGTGGGAATTCACCCCTCCACTTT. Its protein product is CASSTGTGGNSPLHF.

CDR3 sequence reads: CASSLGGDRNQPQHF. CDR3 nucleotides: TGTGCCAGCAGTTTAGGAGGGGACAGAAATCAGCCCCAGCATTTT. J is TRBJ1-5 and V is TRBV28; TRBD1 matches 7 bases. With 2 bases clipped from V and 4 bases from J, the junction kept 5 bases outside the gene matches. The CDR3 loop spans 15 amino acids. Germline lookup yields CDR1 MDHEN and CDR2 SYDVKM.

J is TRBJ1-6 and V is TRBV6-5; 7 bases are a match to TRBD1. Germline V gene lookup returns CDR1 MNHEY and CDR2 SVGAGI. V dropped 4 bases and J dropped 3; count of bases not matched to a gene: 6. The CDR3 sequence is 16 residues long. The CDR3 DNA is TGTGCCAGCAGTTCCTGGGGACAGAACTATAATTCACCCCTCCACTTT. As protein: CASSSWGQNYNSPLHF.

V and J are TRBV6-6 and TRBJ2-7; D gene ambiguous. The germline V and J ends were trimmed by 2 bases and 3 bases, with 8 bases remaining between them. Germline CDR1 MNHNY, CDR2 SVGAGI (reference sequence). This CDR3 is 13 amino acids long. This CDR3 reads CASSYTDLYEQYF. The CDR3 nucleotides are TGTGCCAGCAGTTACACAGACCTCTACGAGCAGTACTTC.

The chain joins TRBV6-4 to TRBJ2-1; 10 nucleotides line up with TRBD2. The V gene's germline CDR1 is MRHNA and CDR2 SNTAGT. This CDR3 is 15 amino acids long. V was clipped by 3 bases and J by 9 bases; unmatched bases: 8. The DNA of the CDR3 is TGTGCCAGCAGTGAGGAGGGAGCGGGAGGGCGTGAGCAGTTCTTC. Translation gives CASSEEGAGGREQFF.

This clone was detected a few times. This rearrangement joins TRBV6-1 to TRBJ2-2, with D hard to call. The length of the CDR3 is 13 residues. Trimming removed 7 bases at V and 6 bases at J, with 12 bases between. From germline, CDR1 is MNHNS and CDR2 SASEGT. CDR3 loop: CASTKSESGELFF. Here the CDR3 DNA reads TGTGCCAGCACCAAATCGGAGTCCGGGGAGCTGTTTTTT.

The CDR3 protein is CASSLGQGVSYNSPLHF. The CDR3 nucleotides are TGCGCCAGCAGTCTAGGACAGGGGGTCTCCTATAATTCACCCCTCCACTTT. The gene calls are TRBV23-1 and TRBJ1-6, with 10 bases that match TRBD1. TRBV23-1 is flagged as an ORF with uncertain function. The CDR3 loop spans 17 amino acids. Unmatched junction bases numbered 3, after V lost 4 bases and J lost 0 bases.

V gene TRBV27 combines with J gene TRBJ2-2, with D possibly TRBD1 on 6 matching bases. Germline V CDR1 and CDR2: MNHEY, SMNVEV (reference sequence). The CDR3 spans 17 residues. V dropped 8 bases and J dropped 4 bases, with 23 bases sitting between them. The chain's CDR3 is CASLGSSWDIGTGELFF. CDR3 nucleotide sequence: TGTGCCAGCCTCGGAAGTAGCTGGGACATAGGCACCGGGGAGCTGTTTTTT.

The V and J genes are TRBV6-5 and TRBJ1-2, with 10 bases aligning to TRBD1. Germline loops: CDR1 MNHEY, CDR2 SVGAGI. The length of the CDR3 is 15 residues. The V segment lost 4 bases and the J segment 3 bases; nucleotides outside the gene matches: 5. The CDR3 region has the DNA TGTGCCAGCAGTTCCCCGACAGGGGGCGACTATGGCTACACCTTC. Encoded protein: CASSSPTGGDYGYTF.

The chain joins TRBV19 to TRBJ2-3; 8 positions match TRBD1. Trimming removed 4 bases from V and 6 bases from J; junction bases left unmatched: 6. This CDR3 comprises 14 residues. The germline CDR1 and CDR2 sequences are LNHDA and SQIVND (reference sequence). The CDR3 reads CASSTRGQGDTQYF. In DNA, the CDR3 is TGTGCCAGTAGTACCAGGGGGCAAGGGGATACGCAGTATTTT.

The rearrangement joins TRBV11-1 to TRBJ2-7; TRBD2 is a possible D gene (6 bases). This CDR3 is 14 amino acids long. V was clipped by 3 bases and J by 5 bases, with 14 bases between them. Germline values: CDR1 SGHAT, CDR2 FQDESV (reference sequence). Here the CDR3 reads CASSLVGLLHEQYF. In DNA form, the CDR3 reads TGTGCCAGCAGCTTGGTGGGACTGCTACACGAGCAGTACTTC. Supplemented by reference TRBV11-1 and TRBJ2-7, the full variable domain reads EAEVAQSPRYKITEKSQAVAFWCDPISGHATLYWYRQILGQGPELLVQFQDESVVDDSQLPKDRFSAERLKGVDSTLKIQPAELGDSAMYLCASSLVGLLHEQYFGPGTRLTVT.

The CDR3: CSVIRGLSSYEQYF. CDR3 sequence (DNA): TGCAGCGTGATCAGGGGGCTCAGCTCCTACGAGCAGTACTTC. The chain is built from TRBV29-1 and TRBJ2-7; 8 positions agree with TRBD1. Trimming removed 6 bases from V and 0 bases from J; junction bases left unmatched: 7. The CDR3 has 14 residues. In germline, CDR1 is SQVTM, CDR2 ANQGSEA.

The chain recombines TRBV6-6 with TRBJ1-1; D is uncertain. There are 13 residues in the CDR3. Trimming removed 5 bases at V and 4 bases at J, with 11 bases between. The germline gives CDR1 MNHNY, CDR2 SVGAGI (reference sequence). The CDR3 is CASSPWAGTEAFF. In DNA form, the CDR3 reads TGTGCCAGCAGTCCCTGGGCCGGCACTGAAGCTTTCTTT.

This chain links TRBV19 with TRBJ2-3; 8 bases align to TRBD1. The germline CDR1 and CDR2 sequences are LNHDA and SQIVND (reference sequence). J lost 0 bases, V lost 8 bases, and 7 bases had no gene match. The CDR3 has 15 amino acids. The CDR3 sequence is CASSDRDSSTDTQYF. DNA for the CDR3: TGTGCCAGTTCGGACAGGGATTCTAGCACAGATACGCAGTATTTT.